The 26 T cell receptor beta chains presented below share a single source sample, sequenced in a study of cytomegalovirus exposure and HLA in healthy donors. The PCR ran on 60 Vbeta and 13 Jbeta primers. Assay used: immunoSEQ multiplex PCR; TCRdb lists only in-frame clones, some missing. The repertoire consists of 100,000 or so clones, with around 78% occurring once and the leading ten covering approximately 4.2%. Sequenced sample: PBMCs. These receptors were taken from a woman aged 40 to 55 in good health and CMV-seropositive.

This clone appeared a few times. This rearrangement joins TRBV6-1 to TRBJ2-3; maybe TRBD2 (6 bases). This CDR3 has 15 amino acids. The ends were cut back, 4 bases at V and 5 bases at J, with 16 bases in the middle. Germline-derived CDR1 and CDR2 are MNHNS and SASEGT. The CDR3 DNA is TGTGCCAGCAGTGTCTACGGAGGGTACGGAGATACGCAGTATTTT. It encodes CASSVYGGYGDTQYF.

V and J are TRBV5-4 and TRBJ2-5; a weak D match, TRBD1 (6 bases). In germline, CDR1 is SGHNT, CDR2 YYREEE (reference sequence). Trimming took off 4 bases at V and 0 bases at J, with 10 bases between the two ends. The CDR3 runs to 14 residues. CDR3 bases: TGTGCCAGCAGCCTGGACAGTGACCAAGAGACCCAGTACTTC. It encodes CASSLDSDQETQYF.

The J gene is TRBJ1-4, the V gene TRBV6-6, with 9 bases that match TRBD1. Germline V gives CDR1 MNHNY, CDR2 SVGAGI (reference sequence). CDR3 size: 15 residues. The junction had 6 bases not matched to a gene; V was cut back by 4 bases and J by 6 bases. CDR3 in DNA: TGTGCCAGCAGTTTGAGACAGGGGGGGGATGAAAAACTGTTTTTT. It specifies CASSLRQGGDEKLFF.

This clone was observed a handful of times. This chain uses TRBV5-8 with TRBJ1-4; TRBD1 agrees at 9 bases. CDR3 length: 13 amino acids. V lost 7 bases, J lost 8 bases, and 6 bases stayed unmatched. Germline CDR1 SGHTS, CDR2 YDEGEE. In DNA, the CDR3 is TGTGCCAGCCGCGGGACAGGGAGGGAAAAACTGTTTTTT. This translates into CASRGTGREKLFF.

The sample holds a few counts of this clone. One end of the junction varies from germline; a read error may be responsible. This chain uses TRBV18 with TRBJ2-7, with TRBD1 matching 9 bases. This CDR3 contains 14 residues. The germline gives CDR1 KGHSH, CDR2 LQKENI. CDR3 nucleotide sequence: TGTGCCAGCTCCCCACAGGGGGCCTCCTACGAGCAGTACTTC. This gives the protein CASSPQGASYEQYF.

The chain combines TRBV28 with TRBJ2-2; D call uncertain. Germline CDR1 and CDR2: MDHEN and SYDVKM. The CDR3 covers 13 residues. V gave up 2 bases and J gave up 6 bases, with 7 bases separating them. In DNA form, the CDR3 reads TGTGCCAGCAGTTTACACCCGGCCGGGGAGCTGTTTTTT. Its translation: CASSLHPAGELFF.

This CDR3 is CASTTGAESYEQYF. CDR3 DNA sequence: TGTGCCAGCACCACGGGAGCAGAGTCCTACGAGCAGTACTTC. The chain recombines TRBV28 with TRBJ2-7; perhaps TRBD2 as D (6 bases). Trimming removed 7 bases at V and 1 base at J, with 14 bases between. The CDR3 sequence is 14 residues long. CDR1 is MDHEN and CDR2 is SYDVKM in the germline V gene.

This clone turned up a few times. This sequence joins TRBV5-1 and TRBJ2-1, with 7 bases lining up with TRBD1. Per germline, CDR1 SGHRS and CDR2 YFSETQ. The trim removed 4 bases at V and 2 bases at J, leaving 3 bases unmatched. This CDR3 region has 14 residues. CDR3 DNA sequence: TGCGCCAGCAGCCCGGGACAGACCTACAATGAGCAGTTCTTC. This sequence encodes CASSPGQTYNEQFF.

The CDR3 sequence: CASSLETSGVGSYEQYF. In DNA form, the CDR3 reads TGTGCCAGCAGCTTAGAAACCTCGGGGGTAGGCTCCTACGAGCAGTACTTC. The chain uses TRBV7-6 and TRBJ2-5, with a possible D match to TRBD2 (6 bases). The J call is uncertain, as TRBJ2-7 better fits the DNA end. Germline V gives CDR1 SGHVS, CDR2 FNYEAQ. The CDR3 totals 17 residues.

The J gene is TRBJ2-3, the V gene TRBV7-9, with unresolved D. Trimming took off 1 base at V and 4 bases at J, with 3 bases between the two ends. The CDR3 length is 12 residues. Germline lookup yields CDR1 SEHNR and CDR2 FQNEAQ (reference sequence). The CDR3 sequence is CASSLVADTQYF. The DNA for the CDR3 is TGTGCCAGCAGCTTAGTCGCAGATACGCAGTATTTT.

This chain links TRBV10-3 with TRBJ2-7, with 9 bases fitting TRBD1. The CDR3 loop spans 14 amino acids. In germline, CDR1 is ENHRY, CDR2 SYGVKD. The junction had 11 bases not matched to a gene; V was cut back by 8 bases and J by 6 bases. The chain's CDR3 is CAIGGDRVGVEQYF. In DNA, the CDR3 is TGTGCCATCGGGGGGGACAGGGTTGGTGTCGAGCAGTACTTC.

A few counts support this clone. The chain uses TRBV27 and TRBJ2-1, with a possible D match to TRBD2 (6 bases). V was cut by 2 bases and J by 3 bases, with 11 bases left in between. The CDR3 has 15 residues. From germline, CDR1 is MNHEY and CDR2 SMNVEV (reference sequence). This CDR3 reads CASSLNLADYNEQFF. The CDR3 DNA reads as TGTGCCAGCAGTTTAAATTTAGCGGACTACAATGAGCAGTTCTTC.

This chain joins TRBV19 and TRBJ1-5; 7 bases agree with TRBD1. From germline, CDR1 is LNHDA and CDR2 SQIVND (reference sequence). After removal of 3 bases from V and 8 bases from J, the junction contained 7 bases not matched to a gene. CDR3 size: 14 residues. The CDR3 sequence is CASSIISGGEPQHF. The CDR3 DNA reads as TGTGCCAGTAGTATTATTTCAGGGGGAGAGCCCCAGCATTTT.

The chain employs TRBV4-3 and TRBJ2-3; 10 nucleotides agree with TRBD2. The CDR3 loop spans 16 amino acids. Germline CDR1 is LGHNA and CDR2 is YSLEER. V shed 0 bases, J shed 4 bases, and the junction held 4 bases outside the gene matches. The CDR3 is CASSQDPSGSADTQYF. The CDR3 DNA reads as TGCGCCAGCAGCCAAGATCCTAGCGGGAGTGCAGATACGCAGTATTTT.

This clone was counted once. V and J are TRBV27 and TRBJ1-6, with a tentative D call TRBD1 (5 bases). This CDR3 contains 14 residues. Per the germline V gene, CDR1 is MNHEY and CDR2 is SMNVEV (reference sequence). Trimming removed 3 bases at V and 8 bases at J, with 11 bases between. The CDR3: CASSFRGGDSPLHF. The CDR3 region has the DNA TGTGCCAGCAGTTTTCGGGGAGGGGATTCACCCCTCCACTTT.

The genes are TRBV9 and TRBJ1-4; 11 bases agree with TRBD1. The V and J ends lost 8 bases and 5 bases, in that order; junction bases with no gene match: 11. The CDR3 sequence is 16 residues long. Germline V lookup: CDR1 SGDLS, CDR2 YYNGEE. The CDR3 DNA reads TGTGCCAGTAACTTGGGGACAGGGGGGAAGAATGAAAAACTGTTTTTT. This translates into CASNLGTGGKNEKLFF.

A single count supports this clone. The CDR3 bases are TGTGCCAGCAGTTCAGGAGGGGACTCCCTCCACTTT. It specifies CASSSGGDSLHF. This chain links TRBV28 with TRBJ1-6; perhaps TRBD1 as D (5 bases). This CDR3 is built from 12 residues. The germline CDR1 and CDR2 sequences are MDHEN and SYDVKM. V lost 4 bases and J lost 14, with 12 bases in between. Looking up the rest from reference TRBV28 and TRBJ1-6 gives the full variable domain: DVKVTQSSRYLVKRTGEKVFLECVQDMDHENMFWYRQDPGLGLRLIYFSYDVKMKEKGDIPEGYSVSREKKERFSLILESASTNQTSMYLCASSSGGDSLHFGNGTRLTVT.

This clone occurred a few times. V and J are TRBV9 and TRBJ1-5, with D possibly being TRBD1 (5 bases). The germline V gene has CDR1 SGDLS and CDR2 YYNGEE. Between the trimmed V and J ends, which lost 0 bases and 1 base, there was a span of 8 bases. The CDR3 sequence is 15 residues long. The CDR3 DNA reads TGTGCCAGCAGCGTAGATGGGGCGAGCAATCAGCCCCAGCATTTT. It yields the protein CASSVDGASNQPQHF.

CDR3 DNA sequence: TGTGCCAGCAGCCGGGAGTGGACAGGCTCCTACGAGCAGTACTTC. Translated: CASSREWTGSYEQYF. The genes are TRBV4-2 and TRBJ2-7; the match to TRBD1 covers 7 bases. With 4 bases clipped from V and 0 bases from J, the junction kept 6 bases outside the gene matches. Germline CDR1 LGHNA, CDR2 YNFKEQ. There are 15 residues in the CDR3.

The chain carries TRBV10-1 and TRBJ2-1; maybe TRBD2 (5 bases). Germline CDR1 is WNHNN and CDR2 is SYGVQD (reference sequence). The CDR3 runs to 14 residues. Trimming stripped 6 bases from V and 4 bases from J, with 13 bases between. CDR3 region: CASRGSNVYNEQFF. CDR3 DNA: TGCGCCAGCAGAGGGAGTAACGTTTACAATGAGCAGTTCTTC.

The gene calls are TRBV2 and TRBJ2-5, with TRBD1 matching over 8 bases. The J call could be wrong; TRBJ2-7 is a better fit for the DNA end. The germline V gene has CDR1 SNHLY and CDR2 FYNNEI. This CDR3 region has 14 residues. The CDR3 here is CASSPRDRFYEQYF. CDR3 DNA: TGTGCCAGCAGCCCCCGGGACAGGTTCTACGAGCAGTACTTC.

This chain joins TRBV4-2 and TRBJ2-3; 7 nucleotides line up with TRBD2. The CDR3 runs 17 residues. Germline V gives CDR1 LGHNA, CDR2 YNFKEQ. J was trimmed by 6 bases and V by 0 bases; bases with no gene match: 12. CDR3 nucleotide sequence: TGTGCCAGCAGCCAAGATGAGGAGGTGGCGGGAGCGGATACGCAGTATTTT. Translation gives CASSQDEEVAGADTQYF.

V is TRBV28 and J is TRBJ1-4; D is unresolved. The CDR3 runs 13 residues. The V end lost 4 bases, the J end lost 10 bases, and 13 bases lay between the germline ends. The germline CDR1 and CDR2 sequences are MDHEN and SYDVKM. The CDR3 reads CASSSQTRGKLFF. The DNA for the CDR3 is TGTGCCAGCAGTTCTCAAACTCGAGGAAAACTGTTTTTT.

The table lists this clone with a count of one. The chain links TRBV29-1 to TRBJ2-3, with 11 bases that match TRBD2. The CDR3 loop spans 14 amino acids. V trimming: 5 bases; J trimming: 3 bases; junction bases outside the gene matches: 4. Germline CDR1 reads SQVTM; CDR2 reads ANQGSEA. The CDR3 sequence is CSVTSGRTTDTQYF. CDR3 DNA sequence: TGCAGCGTTACTAGCGGGAGAACGACAGATACGCAGTATTTT.

The V gene is TRBV5-4, the J gene TRBJ2-5; TRBD2 aligns across 10 bases. V was clipped by 4 bases and J by 11 bases; unmatched bases: 23. The CDR3 consists of 18 residues. Per the germline V gene, CDR1 is SGHNT and CDR2 is YYREEE (reference sequence). The CDR3 DNA reads as TGTGCCAGCAGCCCCCCCCGGCGGTTAGTAGCGGGAGGTGAAGAGCAGTACTTC. This encodes CASSPPRRLVAGGEEQYF.

The rearrangement links TRBV25-1 to TRBJ2-2; TRBD2 agrees at 7 bases. J was trimmed by 3 bases and V by 0 bases; bases with no gene match: 10. The CDR3 has 18 residues. CDR1 is MGHDK and CDR2 is SYGVNS in the germline V gene. The CDR3 region has the DNA TGTGCCAGCAGTGAATATTCGGGTGACGGGGGGTACACCGGGGAGCTGTTTTTT. As protein: CASSEYSGDGGYTGELFF.